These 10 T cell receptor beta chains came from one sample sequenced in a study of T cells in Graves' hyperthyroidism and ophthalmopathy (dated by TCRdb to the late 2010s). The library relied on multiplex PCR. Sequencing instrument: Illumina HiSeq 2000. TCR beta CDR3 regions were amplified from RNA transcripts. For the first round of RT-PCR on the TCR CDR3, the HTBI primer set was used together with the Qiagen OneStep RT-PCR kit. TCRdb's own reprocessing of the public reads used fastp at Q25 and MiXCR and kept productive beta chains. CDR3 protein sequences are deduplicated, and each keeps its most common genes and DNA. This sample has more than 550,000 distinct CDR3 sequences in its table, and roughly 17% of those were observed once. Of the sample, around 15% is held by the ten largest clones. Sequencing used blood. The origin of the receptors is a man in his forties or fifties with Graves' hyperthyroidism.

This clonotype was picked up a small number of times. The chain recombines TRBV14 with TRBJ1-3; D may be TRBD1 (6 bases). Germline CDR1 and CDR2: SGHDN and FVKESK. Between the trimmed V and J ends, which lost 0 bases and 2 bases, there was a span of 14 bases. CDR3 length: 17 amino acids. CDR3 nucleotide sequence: TGTGCCAGCAGCCAAGATTTTTTAGGACAGCCTGGAAACACCATATATTTT. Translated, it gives CASSQDFLGQPGNTIYF.

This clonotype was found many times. The CDR3 is CSARAGSGVANYGYTF. CDR3 DNA: TGCAGTGCTAGAGCAGGGTCCGGAGTTGCAAACTATGGCTACACCTTC. The V call is TRBV20-1, the J call TRBJ1-2, with D possibly matching TRBD1 (5 bases). The CDR3 runs 16 residues. Trimming removed 1 base from V and 2 bases from J, with 17 bases in between. CDR1 is DFQATT, CDR2 SNEGSKA, per germline (reference sequence).

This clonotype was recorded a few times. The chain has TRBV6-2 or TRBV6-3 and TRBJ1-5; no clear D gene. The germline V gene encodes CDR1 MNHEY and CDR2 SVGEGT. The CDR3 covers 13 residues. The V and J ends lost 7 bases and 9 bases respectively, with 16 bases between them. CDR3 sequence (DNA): TGTGCCAGCATACCTGGACCGCCCGGGCCCCAGCATTTT. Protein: CASIPGPPGPQHF.

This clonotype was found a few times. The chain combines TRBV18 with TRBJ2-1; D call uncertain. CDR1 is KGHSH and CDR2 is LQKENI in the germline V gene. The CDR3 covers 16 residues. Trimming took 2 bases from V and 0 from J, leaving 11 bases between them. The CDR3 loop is CASSPEARRSYNEQFF. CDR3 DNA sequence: TGTGCCAGCTCACCAGAAGCCAGGCGCTCCTACAATGAGCAGTTCTTC.

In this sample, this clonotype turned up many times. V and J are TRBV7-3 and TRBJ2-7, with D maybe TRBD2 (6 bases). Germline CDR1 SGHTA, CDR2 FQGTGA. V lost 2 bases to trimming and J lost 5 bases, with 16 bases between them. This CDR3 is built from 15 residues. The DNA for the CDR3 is TGTGCCAGCAGCTTAGCGGGGTCCTCTTGGCACGAGCAGTACTTC. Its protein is CASSLAGSSWHEQYF.

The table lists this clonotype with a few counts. CDR3 sequence reads: CASSPQRSVAGETQYF. The CDR3 bases are TGTGCCAGCAGTCCCCAACGGTCGGTGGCAGGGGAGACCCAGTACTTC. The chain couples TRBV6-1 to TRBJ2-5, with D tentatively TRBD1 (5 bases). V was clipped by 5 bases and J by 5 bases, with 21 bases between them. There are 16 residues in the CDR3. In germline, CDR1 is MNHNS, CDR2 SASEGT.

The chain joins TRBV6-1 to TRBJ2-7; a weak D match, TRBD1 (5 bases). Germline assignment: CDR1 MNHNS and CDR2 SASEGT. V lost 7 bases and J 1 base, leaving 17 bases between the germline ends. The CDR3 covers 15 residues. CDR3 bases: TGTGCCAGCAAAGCCGACAGTTACGGATCCTACGAGCAGTACTTC. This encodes CASKADSYGSYEQYF.

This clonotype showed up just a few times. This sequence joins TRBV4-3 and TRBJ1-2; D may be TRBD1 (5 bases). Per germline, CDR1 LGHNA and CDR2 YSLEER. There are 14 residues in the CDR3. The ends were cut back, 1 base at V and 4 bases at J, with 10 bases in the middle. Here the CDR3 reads CASSQVRGGYGYTF. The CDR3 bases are TGCGCCAGCAGCCAAGTTCGGGGGGGCTATGGCTACACCTTC.

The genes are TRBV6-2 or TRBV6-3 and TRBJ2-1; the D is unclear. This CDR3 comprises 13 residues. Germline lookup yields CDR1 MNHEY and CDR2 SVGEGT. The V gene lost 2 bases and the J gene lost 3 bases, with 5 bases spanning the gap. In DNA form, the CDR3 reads TGTGCCAGCAGTTACGAAGGCTACAATGAGCAGTTCTTC. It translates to CASSYEGYNEQFF.

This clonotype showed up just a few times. CDR3 DNA: TGTGCCAGCAGCCGAAGGGCCTCATCCTACGAGCAGTACTTC. Its translation: CASSRRASSYEQYF. This chain connects TRBV9 to TRBJ2-7; D unclear. This CDR3 contains 14 residues. Trimming cost V 4 bases and J 1 base, with 12 bases left between them. Germline lookup yields CDR1 SGDLS and CDR2 YYNGEE.